Below are 8 T cell receptor beta chains sequenced from a single sample in a study of blood T cell repertoires in COVID-19. Sequencing was performed with immunoSEQ multiplex PCR; in TCRdb, only in-frame clones are kept and a portion is missing. The sample holds about 87,000 clones; around 86% are singletons and the top ten take around 5.2%. Sequenced: peripheral blood. The receptors stem from a man aged 40-55 years with acute or convalescent COVID-19.

The chain links TRBV11-2 to TRBJ1-6, with 9 bases fitting TRBD1. Per germline, CDR1 SGHAT and CDR2 FQNNGV. V was clipped by 3 bases and J by 9 bases; unmatched bases: 6. The CDR3 consists of 15 residues. The CDR3 DNA reads TGTGCCAGCAGCTTTGACGGGACAGGGAGTTCACCCCTCCACTTT. Translation gives CASSFDGTGSSPLHF. The variable domain in full, with the rest retrieved from reference TRBV11-2 and TRBJ1-6, is EAGVAQSPRYKIIEKRQSVAFWCNPISGHATLYWYQQILGQGPKLLIQFQNNGVVDDSQLPKDRFSAERLKGVDSTLKIQPAKLEDSAVYLCASSFDGTGSSPLHFGNGTRLTVT.

The rearrangement uses TRBV11-2 and TRBJ2-7, with 9 nucleotides matching TRBD2. Germline assignment: CDR1 SGHAT and CDR2 FQNNGV. After removal of 0 bases from V and 2 bases from J, the junction contained 5 bases not matched to a gene. The CDR3 is 16 amino acids. The CDR3 coding sequence is TGTGCCAGCAGCTTAGATTGGGCTAGCGGGGCCTACGAGCAGTACTTC. It is translated as CASSLDWASGAYEQYF.

The chain combines TRBV7-9 with TRBJ2-1; D might be TRBD2 (5 bases). The CDR3 has 16 residues. CDR1 SEHNR and CDR2 FQNEAQ come from the germline V gene (reference sequence). With 5 bases removed from V and 8 bases from J, the gap between germline ends came to 22 bases. CDR3 sequence: CASSPRTGGWADEQFF. The CDR3 DNA reads as TGTGCCAGCAGCCCCCGGACTGGCGGGTGGGCGGATGAGCAGTTCTTC.

The CDR3 DNA sequence: TGTGCCAGCAGCTCCCGCGGAGCAAGGAATCAGCCCCAGCATTTT. It yields the protein CASSSRGARNQPQHF. The rearrangement uses TRBV7-8 and TRBJ1-5; D gene uncertain. Germline CDR1 SGHVS, CDR2 FQNEAQ. This CDR3 is 15 amino acids long. Trimming removed 4 bases at V and 4 bases at J, with 14 bases between.

This clone was detected only a few times. The rearrangement uses TRBV30 and TRBJ1-2; D is unclear. V lost 0 bases and J 4 bases, leaving 12 bases between the germline ends. Germline V gene data show CDR1 as GTSNPN and CDR2 as SVGIG (reference sequence). This CDR3 has 14 amino acids. The CDR3 reads CAWSVSAGSYGYTF. In DNA, the CDR3 is TGTGCCTGGAGTGTATCGGCAGGAAGCTATGGCTACACCTTC.

The chain couples TRBV6-5 to TRBJ2-2, with D maybe TRBD2 (7 bases). Trimming took 6 bases from V and 5 from J, leaving 16 bases between them. Germline V lookup: CDR1 MNHEY, CDR2 SVGAGI. The CDR3 contains 15 residues. CDR3 nucleotide sequence: TGTGCCAGCAGGAAGGAGGGGGGGCCTACCGGGGAGCTGTTTTTT. It translates to CASRKEGGPTGELFF.

The genes are TRBV7-8 and TRBJ1-5; 10 bases match TRBD1. V was pared by 2 bases and J by 7 bases, with 14 bases of the junction left unmatched. The CDR3 runs to 18 residues. From germline, CDR1 is SGHVS and CDR2 FQNEAQ. As DNA, the CDR3 is TGTGCCAGCAGCTTAATCGGAGCGACGACAGGGGGCAGGCAGCCCCAGCATTTT. It translates to CASSLIGATTGGRQPQHF.

The chain links TRBV6-1 to TRBJ1-6, with D tentatively TRBD1 (6 bases). This CDR3 has 16 amino acids. Germline-derived CDR1 and CDR2 are MNHNS and SASEGT. V lost 4 bases and J lost 7, with 17 bases in between. The CDR3 loop is CASSGARGGGNSPLHF. As DNA, the CDR3 is TGTGCCAGCAGTGGTGCTCGGGGGGGCGGCAATTCACCCCTCCACTTT.